The following is a T cell receptor beta chain sequence with its context. What it binds is unknown. Among the hyperthyroidism patients, all were newly diagnosed, aged 18 to 65, with under 2 months' duration. This entry belongs to a study of Graves' ophthalmopathy and Graves' hyperthyroidism. Study-wide results and limits: Thyroid clonotypes that were expanded above 0.001 frequency mostly also appeared in blood. Discriminating ophthalmopathy from stable hyperthyroidism, a 13-signature model attained a sensitivity of over 85% and a specificity of just under 84%. The model achieved over 60% sensitivity and approximately 74% specificity for ophthalmopathy progression.

The study amplified TCR beta CDR3 regions using RNA transcripts. An opening RT-PCR round employed HTBI primers and preceded a second-round multiplex PCR. TCRdb ran MiXCR on the multiplex PCR reads and lists one entry per CDR3 protein. This sample has 400,000 or so distinct CDR3 sequences, with 15% found just once. The CDR3 length is 15 residues. The germline V and J ends were trimmed by 0 bases and 7 bases, with 16 bases remaining between them. Germline V CDR1 and CDR2: SGHNT, YYREEE (reference sequence). Sequences were obtained from peripheral blood. The receptor was derived from a woman aged 18-29 years with stable Graves' hyperthyroidism. V gene TRBV5-4 combines with J gene TRBJ1-2; D is possibly TRBD1 (6 bases). In nucleotides, the CDR3 is TGTGCCAGCAGCTTGGAAAAAGTCAGGGGTACTGGCTACACCTTC. Translating gives CASSLEKVRGTGYTF.